The following is a TCR beta chain sequence with its context. The V and J ends lost 4 bases and 5 bases, in that order; junction bases with no gene match: 11. Germline V lookup: CDR1 SGHRS, CDR2 YFSETQ. The CDR3 runs to 16 residues. Sequencing was performed with immunoSEQ multiplex PCR; in TCRdb, only in-frame clones are kept and a portion is missing. The sample records approximately 80,000 clones, nearly 90% being singletons. The entry originates in a study of control samples from healthy donors and cancer patients. Sequencing used blood. The chain joins TRBV5-1 to TRBJ2-5; TRBD2 aligns across 10 bases. This TCR came from a woman between 45 and 60 years old in good health. In DNA, the CDR3 is TGCGCCAGCAGCCCAACACTAGCGGGGCGCCTGGAGACCCAGTACTTC. It is translated as CASSPTLAGRLETQYF.